The 2 T cell receptor beta chains below were found in one sample sequenced in a study of shared clonotypes between healthy human individuals. Only in-frame clones appear in the TCRdb table, and some are missing; sequencing was by immunoSEQ multiplex PCR. This table has about 1 million clones, under 80% appearing once. Sequencing was done on a sample of memory CD4+ T cells sorted from blood. As for subset: CD45RA-negative fraction. The receptors originated from a man aged 18 to 29 in good health.

This chain uses TRBV21-1 with TRBJ2-7; no DNA check was done on the table's D call, TRBD1. TRBV21-1 is a pseudogene. This CDR3 contains 16 residues. The DNA of the CDR3 is TGTGCCAGCACCACGCAGGGTTTAGAGATGTCCTACGAGCAGTACTTC. This gives the protein CASTTQGLEMSYEQYF.

This chain connects TRBV4-2 to TRBJ2-5; no clear D. V dropped 0 bases and J dropped 1 base, with 9 bases sitting between them. Germline CDR1 reads LGHNA; CDR2 reads YNFKEQ. The CDR3 length is 15 residues. The CDR3 sequence is CASSQDRLSQETQYF. The CDR3 DNA reads TGTGCCAGCAGCCAAGATCGGCTATCCCAAGAGACCCAGTACTTC.